These 23 T cell receptor beta chains originate from one sample sequenced in a study of Ad26.COV2.S vaccination and SARS-CoV-2 variants. Treatment given: approximately 18 received Ad26.COV2.S at low or high dose, single or two shots; about five received placebo; per-sample allocation not given. The samples date from day 63 after the first vaccine or placebo injection. Measured with immunoSEQ multiplex PCR; TCRdb has only the in-frame clones, and not every one. The sample has 300,000 to 400,000 clones; just over 85% are singletons. The starting material was peripheral blood, obtained in a trial of Ad26.COV2.S vaccine versus placebo. These receptors originate from a person between 18 and 59 years old who received the Ad26.COV2.S COVID-19 vaccine or a placebo.

This clone was seen once. The chain uses TRBV5-1 and TRBJ1-4; no reliable D call. The CDR3 runs to 14 residues. V was trimmed by 3 bases and J by 2 bases, leaving 8 bases between them. CDR1 and CDR2 from the germline V gene are SGHRS and YFSETQ. The CDR3 spells CASSSVGTNEKLFF. The CDR3 DNA is TGCGCCAGCAGCTCTGTCGGGACTAATGAAAAACTGTTTTTT.

The chain joins TRBV20-1 to TRBJ2-5, with 7 bases lining up with TRBD1. The CDR3 runs to 11 residues. CDR1 DFQATT and CDR2 SNEGSKA come from the germline V gene (reference sequence). The V and J ends lost 6 bases and 4 bases, in that order; junction bases with no gene match: 2. The CDR3 sequence is CSAGDRETQYF. The CDR3, as DNA: TGCAGTGCGGGGGACAGAGAGACCCAGTACTTC.

The chain has TRBV7-2 and TRBJ1-5, with unresolved D. Germline V gives CDR1 SGHTA, CDR2 FQGNSA. The V and J ends lost 0 bases and 0 bases respectively, with 9 bases between them. The CDR3 consists of 16 residues. CDR3 sequence reads: CASSLAGRFSNQPQHF. CDR3 in DNA: TGTGCCAGCAGCTTAGCCGGACGGTTTAGCAATCAGCCCCAGCATTTT.

The chain carries TRBV27 and TRBJ1-2; TRBD1 agrees at 10 bases. Trimming removed 3 bases from V and 7 bases from J; junction bases left unmatched: 2. CDR1 and CDR2 (germline): MNHEY, SMNVEV (reference sequence). This CDR3 is built from 13 residues. CDR3 sequence (DNA): TGTGCCAGCAGTTTTGACAGGGGGCTTGGCTACACCTTC. Protein sequence: CASSFDRGLGYTF.

The chain couples TRBV18 to TRBJ1-4, with D unclear. Trimming removed 4 bases at V and 7 bases at J, with 19 bases between. The CDR3 is made up of 16 amino acids. Looked up from germline, CDR1 is KGHSH and CDR2 is LQKENI. The CDR3 region has the DNA TGTGCCAGCTCACTGTATCCACCGGTGGGAGGTGAAAAACTGTTTTTT. Protein product: CASSLYPPVGGEKLFF.

The rearrangement joins TRBV5-8 to TRBJ1-2; 7 bases match TRBD1. Trimming removed 1 base from V and 6 bases from J; junction bases left unmatched: 3. From germline, CDR1 is SGHTS and CDR2 YDEGEE. This CDR3 comprises 13 residues. The CDR3 sequence: CASSLTGEDGYTF. The CDR3 DNA follows: TGTGCCAGCAGCTTGACAGGGGAGGATGGCTACACCTTC.

The chain uses TRBV5-1 and TRBJ1-6, with D maybe TRBD1 (5 bases). Looked up from germline, CDR1 is SGHRS and CDR2 is YFSETQ. The length of the CDR3 is 13 residues. Trimming cost V 4 bases and J 10 bases, with 12 bases left between them. CDR3 residues: CASSPRGGSPLHF. Here the CDR3 DNA reads TGCGCCAGCAGCCCCCGGGGGGGGTCACCCCTCCACTTT.

The rearrangement uses TRBV6-5 and TRBJ2-3; possibly TRBD2 for D (6 bases). Germline V gene lookup returns CDR1 MNHEY and CDR2 SVGAGI. There are 15 residues in the CDR3. The V end was cut by 2 bases, the J end by 0 bases, with 9 bases between. The CDR3 loop is CASSYRLESTDTQYF. The CDR3 DNA follows: TGTGCCAGCAGTTACAGACTAGAAAGCACAGATACGCAGTATTTT.

This clone was seen just once. The rearrangement joins TRBV5-1 to TRBJ2-7, with TRBD2 matching 8 bases. Germline values: CDR1 SGHRS, CDR2 YFSETQ. With V trimmed by 3 bases and J by 0 bases, 2 bases remained unmatched. The CDR3 has 14 residues. The CDR3 protein is CASSSGGASYEQYF. The DNA for the CDR3 is TGCGCCAGCAGCTCCGGGGGGGCCTCCTACGAGCAGTACTTC.

This chain connects TRBV10-2 to TRBJ2-7; maybe TRBD2 (5 bases). CDR1 WSHSY and CDR2 SAAADI come from the germline V gene. Between the trimmed V and J ends, which lost 1 base and 0 bases, there was a span of 7 bases. This CDR3 region has 14 residues. The CDR3 nucleotides read TGCGCCAGCAGTGAGTTCGGGGACTCCTACGAGCAGTACTTC. Encoded protein: CASSEFGDSYEQYF.

The chain recombines TRBV5-4 with TRBJ2-7; either TRBD1 or TRBD2 may fit D (5 bases each). Germline values: CDR1 SGHNT, CDR2 YYREEE (reference sequence). Trimming shortened V by 7 bases and J by 5 bases, and 13 bases separated the two germline ends. The CDR3 sequence is 12 residues long. The CDR3 nucleotides read TGTGCCAGCGGCCTGAGAGGGGACGAGCAGTACTTC. Translated: CASGLRGDEQYF.

The chain carries TRBV3-1 (or the pseudogene TRBV3-2) and TRBJ1-2; unclear D gene. This CDR3 comprises 15 residues. Looked up from germline, CDR1 is LGHDT and CDR2 is YNNKEL (reference sequence). V lost 1 base and J 7 bases, leaving 16 bases between the germline ends. In DNA, the CDR3 is TGTGCCAGCAGCCAAGGTCGTGGTGGGGAATTTGGCTACACCTTC. It is translated as CASSQGRGGEFGYTF.

The chain couples TRBV19 to TRBJ2-4; D is unresolved. The CDR3 is made up of 14 amino acids. The ends were cut back, 1 base at V and 3 bases at J, with 7 bases in the middle. CDR1 is LNHDA and CDR2 is SQIVND in the germline V gene (reference sequence). The CDR3 DNA reads as TGTGCCAGTAGTATAGCAGTGGACAAAAACATTCAGTACTTC. This translates into CASSIAVDKNIQYF.

The chain recombines TRBV6-5 with TRBJ1-5; unclear D gene. The V end lost 6 bases, the J end lost 4 bases, and 13 bases lay between the germline ends. The germline V gene has CDR1 MNHEY and CDR2 SVGAGI. This CDR3 contains 14 residues. The DNA of the CDR3 is TGTGCCAGCAGGAACTTGGGCCGAAATCAGCCCCAGCATTTT. Its translation is CASRNLGRNQPQHF.

The chain uses TRBV6-2 or TRBV6-3 and TRBJ1-1; D is possibly TRBD1 (5 bases). Germline-derived CDR1 and CDR2 are MNHEY and SVGEGT. Deletions cut 6 bases from V and 4 bases from J, with 24 bases between. This CDR3 has 17 residues. In DNA form, the CDR3 reads TGTGCCAGCAGCCCCCCGATTGGACGGGGCGATGGCACTGAAGCTTTCTTT. Translation: CASSPPIGRGDGTEAFF.

This chain joins TRBV6-6 and TRBJ1-2; D is possibly TRBD1 (6 bases). This CDR3 region has 14 residues. CDR1 and CDR2 from the germline V gene are MNHNY and SVGAGI (reference sequence). V dropped 0 bases and J dropped 8 bases, with 13 bases sitting between them. CDR3 loop: CASSYSQGARGYTF. The CDR3 nucleotides read TGTGCCAGCAGTTACTCACAGGGTGCGCGGGGCTACACCTTC.

The rearrangement uses TRBV19 and TRBJ2-2; no firm D call. CDR3 length: 15 residues. The germline CDR1 and CDR2 sequences are LNHDA and SQIVND (reference sequence). V lost 2 bases to trimming and J lost 1 base, with 8 bases between them. The CDR3 DNA sequence: TGTGCCAGTAGTATACAACGGCTGAACACCGGGGAGCTGTTTTTT. Translation: CASSIQRLNTGELFF.

The chain combines TRBV9 with TRBJ2-2; D is uncertain. The CDR3 runs to 14 residues. Germline V gives CDR1 SGDLS, CDR2 YYNGEE. V was cut by 3 bases and J by 6 bases, with 12 bases left in between. In DNA form, the CDR3 reads TGTGCCAGCAGCGCCTCCTACTTGGCCGGGGAGCTGTTTTTT. Translated: CASSASYLAGELFF.

The V gene is TRBV10-3, the J gene TRBJ1-6, with D possibly being TRBD1 (6 bases). V lost 5 bases and J lost 9, with 26 bases in between. The CDR3 is made up of 18 amino acids. The germline V gene encodes CDR1 ENHRY and CDR2 SYGVKD. CDR3 sequence: CAISQRLGGSGNVSPLHF. CDR3 DNA: TGTGCCATCAGTCAAAGACTCGGGGGCTCCGGGAATGTTTCACCCCTCCACTTT.

This chain uses TRBV5-1 with TRBJ1-1; D is unresolved. The CDR3 extends over 13 amino acids. V lost 3 bases, J lost 0 bases, and 6 bases lay in between. Germline CDR1 is SGHRS and CDR2 is YFSETQ. The CDR3 DNA reads as TGCGCCAGCAGCTCAAGCCTGAACACTGAAGCTTTCTTT. Translated: CASSSSLNTEAFF.

V and J are TRBV4-1 and TRBJ2-5; D perhaps matches TRBD1 (5 bases). V was shortened by 3 bases and J by 0 bases, with 8 bases between the two germline ends. This CDR3 comprises 14 residues. The V gene's germline CDR1 is MGHRA and CDR2 YSYEKL. The CDR3 DNA follows: TGCGCCAGCAGCCACCAGGACAACCAAGAGACCCAGTACTTC. Encoded protein: CASSHQDNQETQYF.

V and J are TRBV19 and TRBJ1-1; TRBD1 matches 8 bases. Per the germline V gene, CDR1 is LNHDA and CDR2 is SQIVND (reference sequence). V lost 9 bases, J lost 2 bases, and 11 bases stayed unmatched. The CDR3 runs 15 residues. As DNA, the CDR3 is TGTGCCAGCAACGACAGGGGCCGTGATAACACTGAAGCTTTCTTT. Residues: CASNDRGRDNTEAFF. The variable domain in full, completed from reference TRBV19 and TRBJ1-1, reads DGGITQSPKYLFRKEGQNVTLSCEQNLNHDAMYWYRQDPGQGLRLIYYSQIVNDFQKGDIAEGYSVSREKKESFPLTVTSAQKNPTAFYLCASNDRGRDNTEAFFGQGTRLTVV.

The chain links TRBV18 to TRBJ1-3; D ambiguous. Germline V gene lookup returns CDR1 KGHSH and CDR2 LQKENI. V was shortened by 3 bases and J by 3 bases, with 12 bases between the two germline ends. The CDR3 length is 15 residues. The CDR3 loop is CASSPGLADGNTIYF. In DNA, the CDR3 is TGTGCCAGCTCACCGGGGTTGGCCGATGGAAACACCATATATTTT.